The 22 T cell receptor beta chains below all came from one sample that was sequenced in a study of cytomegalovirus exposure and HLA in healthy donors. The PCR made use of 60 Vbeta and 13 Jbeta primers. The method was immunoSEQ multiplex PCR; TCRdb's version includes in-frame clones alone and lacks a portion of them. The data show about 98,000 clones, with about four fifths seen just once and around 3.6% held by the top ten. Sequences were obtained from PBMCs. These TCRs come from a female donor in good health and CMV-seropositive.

As DNA, the CDR3 is TGTGCCAGCAGCCACCGGACAGGGGGCGATTCACCCCTCCACTTT. Amino acids: CASSHRTGGDSPLHF. The V call is TRBV4-2, the J call TRBJ1-6, with 11 bases fitting TRBD1. This CDR3 contains 15 residues. J was trimmed by 8 bases and V by 3 bases; bases with no gene match: 3. Germline CDR1 is LGHNA and CDR2 is YNFKEQ.

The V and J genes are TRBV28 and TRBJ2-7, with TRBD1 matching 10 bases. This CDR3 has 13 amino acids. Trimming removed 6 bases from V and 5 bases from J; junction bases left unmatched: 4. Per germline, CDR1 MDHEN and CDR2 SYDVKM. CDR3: CASSRTGGHEQYF. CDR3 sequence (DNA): TGTGCCAGCAGCAGGACAGGGGGGCACGAGCAGTACTTC.

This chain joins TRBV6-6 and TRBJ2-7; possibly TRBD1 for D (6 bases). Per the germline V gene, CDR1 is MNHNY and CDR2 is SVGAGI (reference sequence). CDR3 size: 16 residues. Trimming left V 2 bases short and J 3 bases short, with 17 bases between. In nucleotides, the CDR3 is TGTGCCAGCAGTTACCCCCTAGGGTCAGGGGACTACGAGCAGTACTTC. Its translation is CASSYPLGSGDYEQYF.

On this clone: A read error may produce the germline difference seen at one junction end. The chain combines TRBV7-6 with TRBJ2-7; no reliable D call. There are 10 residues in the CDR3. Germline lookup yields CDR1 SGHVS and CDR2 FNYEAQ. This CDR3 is CASSTQNSTF. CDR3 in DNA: TGTGCCAGCAGCACCCAAAACAGCACCTTC.

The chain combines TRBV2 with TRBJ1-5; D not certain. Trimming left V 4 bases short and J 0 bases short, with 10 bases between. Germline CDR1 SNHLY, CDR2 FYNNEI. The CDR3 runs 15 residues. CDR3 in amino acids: CASSGAGNSNQPQHF. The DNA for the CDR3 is TGTGCCAGCAGTGGGGCGGGGAATAGCAATCAGCCCCAGCATTTT.

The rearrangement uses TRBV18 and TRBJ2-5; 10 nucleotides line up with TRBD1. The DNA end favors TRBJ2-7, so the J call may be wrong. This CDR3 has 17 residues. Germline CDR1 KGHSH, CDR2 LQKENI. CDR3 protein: CASSPLPPGQGGYEQYF. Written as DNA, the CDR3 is TGTGCCAGCTCACCACTCCCCCCCGGACAGGGGGGGTACGAGCAGTACTTC.

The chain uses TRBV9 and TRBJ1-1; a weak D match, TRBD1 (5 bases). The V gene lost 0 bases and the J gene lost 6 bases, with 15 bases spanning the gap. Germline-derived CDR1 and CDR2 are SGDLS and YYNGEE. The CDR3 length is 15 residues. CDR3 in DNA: TGTGCCAGCAGCGTAGACCCGGGGAGGGGATCTGAAGCTTTCTTT. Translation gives CASSVDPGRGSEAFF.

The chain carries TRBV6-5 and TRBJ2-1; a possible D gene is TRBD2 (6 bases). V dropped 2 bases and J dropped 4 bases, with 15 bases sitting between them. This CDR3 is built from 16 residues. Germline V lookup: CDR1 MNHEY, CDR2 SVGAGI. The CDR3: CASSYKPGVLYNEQFF. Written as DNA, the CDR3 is TGTGCCAGCAGTTACAAGCCGGGGGTCCTATACAATGAGCAGTTCTTC.

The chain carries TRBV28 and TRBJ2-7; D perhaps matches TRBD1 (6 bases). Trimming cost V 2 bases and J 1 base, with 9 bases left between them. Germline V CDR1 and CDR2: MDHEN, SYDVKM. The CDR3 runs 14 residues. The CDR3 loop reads CASSLTGQSYEQYF. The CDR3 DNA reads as TGTGCCAGCAGTTTAACGGGACAATCCTACGAGCAGTACTTC.

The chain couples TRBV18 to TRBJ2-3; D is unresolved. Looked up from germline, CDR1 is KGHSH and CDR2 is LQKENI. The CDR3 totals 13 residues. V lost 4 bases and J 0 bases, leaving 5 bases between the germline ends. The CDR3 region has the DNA TGTGCCAGCTCACTACTTAGCACAGATACGCAGTATTTT. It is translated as CASSLLSTDTQYF.

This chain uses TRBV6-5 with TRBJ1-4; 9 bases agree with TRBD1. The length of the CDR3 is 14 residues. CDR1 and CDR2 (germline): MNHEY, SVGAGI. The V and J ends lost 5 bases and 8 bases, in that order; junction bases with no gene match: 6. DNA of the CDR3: TGTGCCAGCAGTCGACAGGGGGACGAGGAAAAACTGTTTTTT. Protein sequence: CASSRQGDEEKLFF.

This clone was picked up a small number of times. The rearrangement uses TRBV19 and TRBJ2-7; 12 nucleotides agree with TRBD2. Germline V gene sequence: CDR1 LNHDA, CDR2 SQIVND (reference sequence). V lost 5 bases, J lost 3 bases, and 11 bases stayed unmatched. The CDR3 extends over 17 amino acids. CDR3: CASSHDPRLAGDYEQYF. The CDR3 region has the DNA TGTGCCAGTAGTCACGACCCCAGACTAGCGGGGGACTACGAGCAGTACTTC.

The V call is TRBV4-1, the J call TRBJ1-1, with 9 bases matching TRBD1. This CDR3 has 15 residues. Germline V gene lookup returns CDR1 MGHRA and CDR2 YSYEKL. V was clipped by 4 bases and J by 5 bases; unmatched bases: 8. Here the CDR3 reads CASSRPTGGWTEAFF. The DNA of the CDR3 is TGCGCCAGCAGCCGCCCGACAGGGGGTTGGACTGAAGCTTTCTTT.

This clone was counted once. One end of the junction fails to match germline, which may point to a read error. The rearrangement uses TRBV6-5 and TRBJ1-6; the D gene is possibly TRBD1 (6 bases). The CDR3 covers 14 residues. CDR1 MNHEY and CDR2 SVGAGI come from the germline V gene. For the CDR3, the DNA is TGTGCCAGCAGTTCCTCTCCCAACTCTATATACAGGGTCTTT. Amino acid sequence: CASSSSPNSIYRVF.

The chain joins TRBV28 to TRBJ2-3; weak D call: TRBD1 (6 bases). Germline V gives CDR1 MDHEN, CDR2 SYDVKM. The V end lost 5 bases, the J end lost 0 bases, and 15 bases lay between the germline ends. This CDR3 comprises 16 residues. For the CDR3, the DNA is TGTGCCAGCAGTGTAGACAGGCCCCTAAGCACAGATACGCAGTATTTT. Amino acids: CASSVDRPLSTDTQYF.

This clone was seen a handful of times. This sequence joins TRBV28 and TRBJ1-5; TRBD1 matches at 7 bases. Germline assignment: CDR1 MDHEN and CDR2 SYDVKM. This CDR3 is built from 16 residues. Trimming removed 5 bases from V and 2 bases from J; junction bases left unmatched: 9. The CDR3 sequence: CASSTLTGSGNQPQHF. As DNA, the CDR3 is TGTGCCAGCAGTACTCTGACAGGGTCCGGCAATCAGCCCCAGCATTTT.

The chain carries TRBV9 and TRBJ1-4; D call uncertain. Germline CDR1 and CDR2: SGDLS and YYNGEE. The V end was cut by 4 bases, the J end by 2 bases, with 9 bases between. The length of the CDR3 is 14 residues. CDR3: CASSSVPTNEKLFF. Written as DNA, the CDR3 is TGTGCCAGCAGCAGCGTTCCGACTAATGAAAAACTGTTTTTT. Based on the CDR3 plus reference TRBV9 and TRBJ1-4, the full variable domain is DSGVTQTPKHLITATGQRVTLRCSPRSGDLSVYWYQQSLDQGLQFLIQYYNGEERAKGNILERFSAQQFPDLHSELNLSSLELGDSALYFCASSSVPTNEKLFFGSGTQLSVL.

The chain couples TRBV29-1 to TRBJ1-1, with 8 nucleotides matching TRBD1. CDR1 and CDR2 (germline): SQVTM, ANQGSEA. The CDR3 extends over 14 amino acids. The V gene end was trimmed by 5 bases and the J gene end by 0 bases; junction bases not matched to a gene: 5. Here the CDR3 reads CSVSTGAMNTEAFF. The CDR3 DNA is TGCAGCGTTTCGACAGGGGCTATGAACACTGAAGCTTTCTTT.

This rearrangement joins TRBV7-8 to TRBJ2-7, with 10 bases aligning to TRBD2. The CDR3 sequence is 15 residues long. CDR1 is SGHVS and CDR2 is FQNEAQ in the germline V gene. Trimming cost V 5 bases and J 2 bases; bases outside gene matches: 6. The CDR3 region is CASSPRTSGTYEQYF. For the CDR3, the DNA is TGTGCCAGCAGCCCACGGACTAGCGGTACCTACGAGCAGTACTTC.

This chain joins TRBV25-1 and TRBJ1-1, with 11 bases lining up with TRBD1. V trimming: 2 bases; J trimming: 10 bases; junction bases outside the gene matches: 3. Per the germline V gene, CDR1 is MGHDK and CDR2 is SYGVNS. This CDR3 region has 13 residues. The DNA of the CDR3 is TGTGCCAGCAGTGAACCGGACAGGGGGCTAGCTTTCTTT. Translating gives CASSEPDRGLAFF.

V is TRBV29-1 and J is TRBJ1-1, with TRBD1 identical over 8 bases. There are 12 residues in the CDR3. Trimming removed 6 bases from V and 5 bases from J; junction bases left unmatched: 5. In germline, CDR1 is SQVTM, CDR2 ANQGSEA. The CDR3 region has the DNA TGCAGCGTGGACAGGGAAAAGACTGAAGCTTTCTTT. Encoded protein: CSVDREKTEAFF.

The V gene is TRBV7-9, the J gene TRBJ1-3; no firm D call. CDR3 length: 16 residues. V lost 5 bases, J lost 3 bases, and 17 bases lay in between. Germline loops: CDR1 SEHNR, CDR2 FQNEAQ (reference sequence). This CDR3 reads CASSRLGREDGNTIYF. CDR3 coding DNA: TGTGCCAGCAGCCGACTTGGTAGGGAGGATGGAAACACCATATATTTT.